A single sample is the source of the 23 T cell receptor beta chains below, sequenced in a study of cytomegalovirus exposure and HLA in healthy donors. The PCR ran on 60 Vbeta and 13 Jbeta primers. Repertoires were generated with immunoSEQ multiplex PCR, while TCRdb's copy carries only in-frame clones and drops some. The repertoire holds about 180,000 clones, around four fifths seen once, with about 4% in the top ten. The source material was PBMCs. These receptors came from a woman aged 60 to 75 in good health and CMV-seropositive.

J is TRBJ1-2 and V is TRBV11-2, with TRBD1 identical over 8 bases. This CDR3 spans 13 amino acids. Unmatched junction bases numbered 4, after V lost 3 bases and J lost 7 bases. Germline-derived CDR1 and CDR2 are SGHAT and FQNNGV. CDR3 in amino acids: CASSLDRVRGYTF. CDR3 nucleotides: TGTGCCAGCAGCTTGGACAGGGTACGTGGCTACACCTTC.

The rearrangement joins TRBV25-1 to TRBJ1-4; the D is unclear. Trimming took off 6 bases at V and 6 bases at J, with 17 bases between the two ends. The germline V gene encodes CDR1 MGHDK and CDR2 SYGVNS. This CDR3 contains 15 residues. The CDR3, as DNA: TGTGCCAGCAGCGATTGGACGGGAGGATATGAAAAACTGTTTTTT. It encodes CASSDWTGGYEKLFF. Supplemented by reference TRBV25-1 and TRBJ1-4, the full variable domain reads EADIYQTPRYLVIGTGKKITLECSQTMGHDKMYWYQQDPGMELHLIHYSYGVNSTEKGDLSSESTVSRIRTEHFPLTLESARPSHTSQYLCASSDWTGGYEKLFFGSGTQLSVL.

This clone came up once. DNA for the CDR3: TGCGCCAGCAGCTTGGCCACTAGCGGGCCTTACAATGAGCAGTTCTTC. Translating it yields CASSLATSGPYNEQFF. The gene calls are TRBV5-1 and TRBJ2-1, with 9 bases that match TRBD2. The CDR3 spans 16 residues. The germline V gene has CDR1 SGHRS and CDR2 YFSETQ. J gave up 4 bases and V 0 bases, and 5 bases lay outside the gene matches.

The chain links TRBV6-5 to TRBJ2-5, with D perhaps TRBD1 (6 bases). This CDR3 has 15 amino acids. Trimming cost V 10 bases and J 2 bases, with 20 bases left between them. Germline CDR1 is MNHEY and CDR2 is SVGAGI. DNA of the CDR3: TGTGCCAACCTCCCCCGGACAGCCGAACAAGAGACCCAGTACTTC. Amino acid sequence: CANLPRTAEQETQYF.

Of note for this clone: This likely reflects a read error, since a far larger clone is one base away. The rearrangement links TRBV2 to TRBJ1-2; D might be TRBD1 (6 bases). CDR3 length equals 12 residues. Looked up from germline, CDR1 is SNHLY and CDR2 is FYNNEI. As DNA, the CDR3 is TGTGCCAGCATCAGGGGCGGGTATGGCTGCACCTTC. It yields the protein CASIRGGYGCTF.

The J gene is TRBJ1-1, the V gene TRBV6-1, with D tentatively TRBD1 (5 bases). This CDR3 spans 14 amino acids. V lost 8 bases, J lost 6 bases, and 19 bases lay in between. The germline V gene encodes CDR1 MNHNS and CDR2 SASEGT. The CDR3 is CASERDSRLAEAFF. The CDR3, as DNA: TGTGCCAGCGAACGGGACTCCCGATTGGCTGAAGCTTTCTTT.

This clone was recorded a few times. The same CDR3 is also encoded by other DNA sequences in this sample. The chain combines TRBV5-4 with TRBJ2-1, with TRBD2 matching 11 bases. This CDR3 contains 15 residues. Germline trimming cut 4 bases from V and 4 bases from J; bases unmatched to any gene: 4. Germline CDR1 SGHNT, CDR2 YYREEE (reference sequence). The CDR3: CASSPGTSGYNEQFF. The CDR3 DNA is TGTGCCAGCAGCCCCGGGACTAGCGGTTACAATGAGCAGTTCTTC.

This clone was observed a few times. The rearrangement uses TRBV7-2 and TRBJ1-5, with 10 nucleotides matching TRBD1. The CDR3 extends over 16 amino acids. V lost 3 bases and J lost 2; bases outside the gene matches: 4. Per germline, CDR1 SGHTA and CDR2 FQGNSA. CDR3 sequence reads: CASSFTGTGGNQPQHF. The CDR3 region has the DNA TGTGCCAGCAGCTTTACCGGGACAGGGGGCAATCAGCCCCAGCATTTT.

The rearrangement uses TRBV7-9 and TRBJ1-6; 8 positions match TRBD1. V was pared by 5 bases and J by 8 bases, with 8 bases of the junction left unmatched. This CDR3 region has 15 residues. The germline CDR1 and CDR2 sequences are SEHNR and FQNEAQ (reference sequence). CDR3 residues: CASSPTGGGDSPLHF. Here the CDR3 DNA reads TGTGCCAGCAGCCCAACAGGGGGTGGGGATTCACCCCTCCACTTT.

The genes are TRBV28 and TRBJ1-5; TRBD1 is a possible D gene (5 bases). Trimming removed 3 bases from V and 6 bases from J, with 18 bases in between. The CDR3 totals 16 residues. CDR1 and CDR2 (germline): MDHEN, SYDVKM. The CDR3 region is CASSFIGQGKVQPQHF. The DNA of the CDR3 is TGTGCCAGCAGTTTTATAGGCCAGGGTAAGGTTCAGCCCCAGCATTTT.

The chain joins TRBV27 to TRBJ1-2; the match to TRBD1 covers 7 bases. The CDR3 contains 12 residues. Germline loops: CDR1 MNHEY, CDR2 SMNVEV (reference sequence). With 6 bases clipped from V and 8 bases from J, the junction kept 6 bases outside the gene matches. CDR3 residues: CASRSSTGGYTF. The CDR3 bases are TGTGCCAGCAGATCCTCGACAGGGGGCTACACCTTC.

The V gene is TRBV5-1, the J gene TRBJ2-7, with TRBD2 as a possible D gene (6 bases). The CDR3 runs 13 residues. Trimming shortened V by 0 bases and J by 7 bases, and 11 bases separated the two germline ends. The germline CDR1 and CDR2 sequences are SGHRS and YFSETQ. The CDR3 DNA sequence: TGCGCCAGCAGCTTGGATTTCGGGAGTGAGCAGTACTTC. It translates to CASSLDFGSEQYF.

The CDR3 spells CASSLAGGLLSYEQYF. CDR3 bases: TGCGCCAGCAGCTTGGCCGGTGGACTACTCTCCTACGAGCAGTACTTC. This chain connects TRBV5-1 to TRBJ2-5; weak D call: TRBD2 (6 bases). Gene TRBJ2-7 matches the end of the DNA better, so the J call may be wrong. Germline V lookup: CDR1 SGHRS, CDR2 YFSETQ. There are 16 residues in the CDR3.

The chain employs TRBV2 and TRBJ1-2; D may be TRBD1 (6 bases). V lost 4 bases, J lost 7 bases, and 13 bases lay in between. In germline, CDR1 is SNHLY, CDR2 FYNNEI. The CDR3 has 13 residues. CDR3 protein: CASSARGAPGYTF. CDR3 nucleotide sequence: TGTGCCAGCAGTGCCAGGGGAGCCCCTGGCTACACCTTC.

This clone was counted a few times. CDR3 nucleotide sequence: TGTGCCAGCAGTGAGGTGACCACCCTGAGGCAGCCCCAGCATTTT. Amino acid sequence: CASSEVTTLRQPQHF. V and J are TRBV6-1 and TRBJ1-5; D gene uncertain. In germline, CDR1 is MNHNS, CDR2 SASEGT. V dropped 3 bases and J dropped 7 bases, with 16 bases sitting between them. The CDR3 is 15 residues long.

CDR3 loop: CASSPPRYSNQPQHF. In DNA, the CDR3 is TGTGCCAGCAGCCCCCCCAGGTATAGCAATCAGCCCCAGCATTTT. This chain uses TRBV28 with TRBJ1-5; no firm D call. Trimming stripped 6 bases from V and 0 bases from J, with 12 bases between. CDR3 length: 15 residues. CDR1 is MDHEN and CDR2 is SYDVKM in the germline V gene. Complete variable domain (other parts from reference TRBV28 and TRBJ1-5): DVKVTQSSRYLVKRTGEKVFLECVQDMDHENMFWYRQDPGLGLRLIYFSYDVKMKEKGDIPEGYSVSREKKERFSLILESASTNQTSMYLCASSPPRYSNQPQHFGDGTRLSIL.

J is TRBJ1-1 and V is TRBV27, with TRBD1 identical over 7 bases. V lost 4 bases to trimming and J lost 1 base; unmatched junction nucleotides: 3. The CDR3 has 14 amino acids. Germline V CDR1 and CDR2: MNHEY, SMNVEV (reference sequence). The CDR3 nucleotides read TGTGCCAGCAGTTCCTGGACAGGGAACACTGAAGCTTTCTTT. Translation gives CASSSWTGNTEAFF.

This rearrangement joins TRBV4-1 to TRBJ2-1; 9 nucleotides line up with TRBD2. The CDR3 loop spans 19 amino acids. From germline, CDR1 is MGHRA and CDR2 YSYEKL. Trimming removed 3 bases from V and 7 bases from J; junction bases left unmatched: 19. CDR3 coding DNA: TGCGCCAGCAGCCAGCGACTAGCGGCCACACGGCAGGCAATTAATGAGCAGTTCTTC. As protein: CASSQRLAATRQAINEQFF.

The chain has TRBV9 and TRBJ1-3; D might be TRBD1 (6 bases). CDR1 SGDLS and CDR2 YYNGEE come from the germline V gene. The ends were cut back, 0 bases at V and 4 bases at J, with 14 bases in the middle. The CDR3 is 16 residues long. The CDR3 DNA follows: TGTGCCAGCAGCGTAGCCGAGGGGACATACGGAAACACCATATATTTT. It translates to CASSVAEGTYGNTIYF.

The chain carries TRBV28 and TRBJ2-5; D perhaps matches TRBD2 (6 bases). The CDR3 consists of 11 residues. Trimming left V 7 bases short and J 11 bases short, with 14 bases between. Germline V gene lookup returns CDR1 MDHEN and CDR2 SYDVKM. CDR3 protein: CASTVSGEQYF. Here the CDR3 DNA reads TGTGCCAGCACCGTTTCGGGGGAGCAGTACTTC.

Concerning this clone: At one of its ends the junction is not consistent with the germline gene, which may arise from a read error. The V gene is TRBV7-8, the J gene TRBJ2-3, with a tentative D call TRBD2 (6 bases). The CDR3 loop spans 13 amino acids. Germline lookup yields CDR1 SGHVS and CDR2 FQNEAQ. CDR3 protein: CASSLATVDTQYF. The CDR3 DNA sequence: TGTGCCAGCAGCCTAGCGACAGTGGATACGCAGTATTTT.

In its sample, this clone was seen a few times. V and J are TRBV6-1 and TRBJ1-1; 7 bases align to TRBD1. Germline values: CDR1 MNHNS, CDR2 SASEGT. CDR3 length: 14 residues. V shed 6 bases, J shed 0 bases, and the junction held 4 bases outside the gene matches. CDR3 in amino acids: CASRRQGMNTEAFF. As DNA, the CDR3 is TGTGCCAGCAGGAGACAGGGTATGAACACTGAAGCTTTCTTT.

The gene calls are TRBV6-1 and TRBJ2-5; D possibly corresponds to TRBD2 (5 bases). The assigned J gene may be wrong: the sequence end matches TRBJ2-7 better. The CDR3 runs 13 residues. Germline V gene data show CDR1 as MNHNS and CDR2 as SASEGT. This CDR3 is CASSEVVRAEQYF. Written as DNA, the CDR3 is TGTGCCAGCAGTGAAGTTGTGAGGGCCGAGCAGTACTTC.